This T cell receptor (beta chain) was recovered during a study of beta chain features in type 1 diabetes. Study background: Age, gender, cell numbers and subset yield matched between patients and controls.

In regard to this clone: Its specificity is unknown.

V shed 6 bases and J 4 bases; nucleotides not matched to a gene: 7. The length of the CDR3 is 14 residues. Germline CDR1 and CDR2: SQVTM and ANQGSEA. What was sequenced were expressed TCRB transcripts, since all of the isolated RNA had been reverse transcribed. Only in-frame clones appear in the TCRdb table, and some are missing; sequencing was by immunoSEQ multiplex PCR. This sample carries about 48,000 clones, around 45% of them seen once, and the ten largest clones take less than 1.5%. Study-level findings and limits: There was a moderate but significant shortening of TCRB CDR3s in all four CD4+ subsets of Type 1 diabetes patients.

Sequencing was done on a sample of Tregs from blood. The chain is built from TRBV29-1 and TRBJ2-3, with 10 nucleotides matching TRBD2. The sequence was obtained from a man aged 25 to 40 with type 1 diabetes. CDR3 bases: TGCAGCGTGCAAGCGGGAGGGGGGGCAGATACGCAGTATTTT. It specifies CSVQAGGGADTQYF.